Below are 9 T cell receptor beta chains sequenced from a single sample in a study of blood T cell repertoires in COVID-19. Only in-frame clones appear in the TCRdb table, and some are missing; sequencing was by immunoSEQ multiplex PCR. In the table there are over 150,000 clones, roughly 80% of which are singletons. Sequences were obtained from peripheral blood. Receptors originate from a man between 18 and 35 years old with active or convalescent COVID-19.

Notes on this clone: One junction end does not reproduce the germline sequence, and a read error may be involved. The chain carries TRBV5-1 and TRBJ2-2; 14 positions match TRBD2. The CDR3 covers 15 residues. The V gene's germline CDR1 is SGHRS and CDR2 YFSETQ. CDR3 nucleotides: TGCGCCAGCCGACTAGCGGGAGGGAAACACCGGGGAGCTGTTTTT. It codes for CASRLAGGKHRGAVF.

Only a few counts were recorded for this clone. This rearrangement joins TRBV3-1 (or the pseudogene TRBV3-2) to TRBJ1-4; 9 bases fit TRBD1. The CDR3 contains 16 residues. From germline, CDR1 is LGHDT and CDR2 YNNKEL (reference sequence). Trimming cost V 4 bases and J 5 bases; bases outside gene matches: 8. CDR3 amino acids: CASSRRTGAKNEKLFF. In nucleotides, the CDR3 is TGTGCCAGCAGCCGCCGGACAGGGGCTAAGAATGAAAAACTGTTTTTT.

This clone has only one observation. The CDR3 nucleotides read TGTGCCAGCAGCAGGACAGTGGGAAACACCATATATTTT. Translated: CASSRTVGNTIYF. The chain joins TRBV7-2 to TRBJ1-3; tentatively, D is TRBD1 (6 bases). CDR3 size: 13 residues. V was trimmed by 5 bases and J by 4 bases, leaving 9 bases between them. Germline CDR1 is SGHTA and CDR2 is FQGNSA.

V usage is TRBV5-1 and J usage is TRBJ2-7, with 7 bases fitting TRBD1. The germline CDR1 and CDR2 sequences are SGHRS and YFSETQ. The CDR3 extends over 13 amino acids. After removal of 1 base from V and 2 bases from J, the junction contained 0 bases not matched to a gene. CDR3 bases: TGCGCCAGCAGCTTGACAGGGGCCTACGAGCAGTACTTC. Its protein is CASSLTGAYEQYF.

V is TRBV18 and J is TRBJ1-3; the D is unclear. This CDR3 contains 18 residues. CDR1 KGHSH and CDR2 LQKENI come from the germline V gene. The V and J ends lost 1 base and 2 bases respectively, with 18 bases between them. This chain's CDR3 is CASSPQVLRGMTGNTIYF. CDR3 DNA: TGTGCCAGCTCACCACAGGTTCTGCGGGGAATGACTGGAAACACCATATATTTT. Looking up the rest from reference TRBV18 and TRBJ1-3 gives the full variable domain: NAGVMQNPRHLVRRRGQEARLRCSPMKGHSHVYWYRQLPEEGLKFMVYLQKENIIDESGMPKERFSAEFPKEGPSILRIQQVVRGDSAAYFCASSPQVLRGMTGNTIYFGEGSWLTVV.

The chain's CDR3 is CASSPQSSGNTIYF. As DNA, the CDR3 is TGTGCCAGCTCACCACAGAGCTCTGGAAACACCATATATTTT. The chain links TRBV18 to TRBJ1-3; no firm D call. The CDR3 extends over 14 amino acids. Germline V CDR1 and CDR2: KGHSH, LQKENI. V lost 1 base, J lost 0 bases, and 4 bases lay in between.

This chain joins TRBV7-9 and TRBJ2-2; D gene unclear. Germline CDR1 is SEHNR and CDR2 is FQNEAQ (reference sequence). Trimming stripped 4 bases from V and 4 bases from J, with 7 bases between. The CDR3 has 13 amino acids. CDR3 region: CASSSLSTGELFF. DNA for the CDR3: TGTGCCAGCAGCTCCCTGAGCACCGGGGAGCTGTTTTTT.

The rearrangement joins TRBV18 to TRBJ1-1; 9 bases line up with TRBD1. Germline V CDR1 and CDR2: KGHSH, LQKENI. The CDR3 length is 18 residues. V lost 1 base and J lost 1; bases outside the gene matches: 10. This chain's CDR3 is CASSPLGGQGIGNTEAFF. The CDR3 DNA follows: TGTGCCAGCTCACCACTGGGTGGACAGGGGATTGGGAACACTGAAGCTTTCTTT.

This clone was recorded only once. The chain uses TRBV9 and TRBJ2-3, with 8 bases matching TRBD1. V was clipped by 3 bases and J by 5 bases; unmatched bases: 2. The germline CDR1 and CDR2 sequences are SGDLS and YYNGEE. The CDR3 totals 13 residues. The CDR3 region is CASSATGGDTQYF. CDR3 bases: TGTGCCAGCAGCGCAACAGGGGGAGATACGCAGTATTTT.